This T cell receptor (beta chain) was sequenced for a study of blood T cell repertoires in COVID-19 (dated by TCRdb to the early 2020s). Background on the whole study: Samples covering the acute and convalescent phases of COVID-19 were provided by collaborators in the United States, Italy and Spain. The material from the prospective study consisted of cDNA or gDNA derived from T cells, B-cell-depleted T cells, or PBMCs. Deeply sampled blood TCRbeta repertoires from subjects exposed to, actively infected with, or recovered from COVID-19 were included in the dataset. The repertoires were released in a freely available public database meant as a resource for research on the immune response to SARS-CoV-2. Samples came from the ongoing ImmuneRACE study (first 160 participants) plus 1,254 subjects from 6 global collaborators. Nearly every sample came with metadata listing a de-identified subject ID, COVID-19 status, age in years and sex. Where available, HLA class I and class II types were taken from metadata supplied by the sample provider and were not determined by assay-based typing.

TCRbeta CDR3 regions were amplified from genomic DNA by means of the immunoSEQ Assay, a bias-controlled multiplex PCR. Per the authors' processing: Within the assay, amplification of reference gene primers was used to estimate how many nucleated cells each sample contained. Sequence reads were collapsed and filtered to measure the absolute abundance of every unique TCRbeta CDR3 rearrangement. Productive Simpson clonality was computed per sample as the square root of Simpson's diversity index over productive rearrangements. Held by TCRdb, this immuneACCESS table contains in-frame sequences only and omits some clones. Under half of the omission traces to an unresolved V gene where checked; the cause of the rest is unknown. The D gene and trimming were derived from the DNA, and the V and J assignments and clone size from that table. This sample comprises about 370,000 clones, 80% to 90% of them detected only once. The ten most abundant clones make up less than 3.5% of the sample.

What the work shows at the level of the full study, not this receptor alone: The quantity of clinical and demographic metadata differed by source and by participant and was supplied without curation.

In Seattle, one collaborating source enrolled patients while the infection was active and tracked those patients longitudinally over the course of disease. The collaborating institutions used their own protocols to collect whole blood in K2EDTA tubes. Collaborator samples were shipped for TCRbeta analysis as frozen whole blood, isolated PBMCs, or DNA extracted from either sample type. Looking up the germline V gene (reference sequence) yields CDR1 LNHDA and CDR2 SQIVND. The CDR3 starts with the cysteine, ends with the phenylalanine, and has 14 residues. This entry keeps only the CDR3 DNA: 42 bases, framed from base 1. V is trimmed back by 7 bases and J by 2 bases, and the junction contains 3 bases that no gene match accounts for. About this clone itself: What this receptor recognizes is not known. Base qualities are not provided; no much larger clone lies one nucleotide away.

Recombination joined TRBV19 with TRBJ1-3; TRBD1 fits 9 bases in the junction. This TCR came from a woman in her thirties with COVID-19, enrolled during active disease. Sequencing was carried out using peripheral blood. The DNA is TGTGCCAGTAAGGGACAGGGACCTGGAAACACCATATATTTT. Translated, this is CASKGQGPGNTIYF.